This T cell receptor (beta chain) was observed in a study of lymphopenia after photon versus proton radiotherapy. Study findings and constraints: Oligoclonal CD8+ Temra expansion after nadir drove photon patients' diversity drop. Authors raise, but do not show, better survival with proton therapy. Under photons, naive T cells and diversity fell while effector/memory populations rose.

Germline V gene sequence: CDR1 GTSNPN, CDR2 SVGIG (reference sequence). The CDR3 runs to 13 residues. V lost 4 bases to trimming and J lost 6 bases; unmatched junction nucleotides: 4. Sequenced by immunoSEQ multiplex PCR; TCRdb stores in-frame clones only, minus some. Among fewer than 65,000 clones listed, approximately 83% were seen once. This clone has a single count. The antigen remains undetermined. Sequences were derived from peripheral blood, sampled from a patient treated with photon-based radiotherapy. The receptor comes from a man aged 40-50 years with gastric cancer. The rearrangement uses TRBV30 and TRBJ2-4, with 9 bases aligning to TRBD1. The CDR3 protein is CAWTQDRGNIQYF. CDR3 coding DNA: TGTGCCTGGACCCAGGACAGGGGAAACATTCAGTACTTC.